This T cell receptor beta chain emerged from a study of blood T cells in healthy people across ages. Regarding the study as a whole: Estimated diversity that came from one million T cells was considered an underestimate.

With respect to this clonotype: The antigen remains unidentified.

Next came a second PCR, run for about 6 to 11 cycles, which used a sample-barcoded 5' primer along with a J-beta primer mix. One entry per CDR3 protein, called by TCRdb with MiXCR from the 5' RACE reads. The repertoire consists of about 640,000 distinct CDR3 sequences, with approximately 50% occurring once and the leading ten covering 30% to 40%. The CDR3 runs 15 residues. From germline, CDR1 is SQVTM and CDR2 ANQGSEA. The ends were cut back, 8 bases at V and 0 bases at J, with 19 bases in the middle. The sequenced material came from blood. The TCR was taken from a man aged 60-69 years in good health. The chain carries TRBV29-1 and TRBJ2-5, with D perhaps assigned TRBD1 or TRBD2 (5 bases each). CDR3: CSFVRDGPYQETQYF. CDR3 coding DNA: TGCAGCTTCGTCCGGGACGGACCTTACCAAGAGACCCAGTACTTC.